What follows are 29 T cell receptor beta chains derived from one specimen sequenced in a study of cytomegalovirus exposure and HLA in healthy donors. With 60 Vbeta and 13 Jbeta primers, the PCR was carried out. Sequenced by immunoSEQ multiplex PCR; TCRdb stores in-frame clones only, minus some. The sample carries roughly 200,000 clones, about 80% recorded once. The sample taken for sequencing was PBMCs. These receptors all come from a boy aged 5-17 years in good health and CMV-seronegative.

The chain couples TRBV11-1 to TRBJ2-7, with 8 bases lining up with TRBD2. Looked up from germline, CDR1 is SGHAT and CDR2 is FQDESV (reference sequence). The CDR3 is 13 amino acids. Trimming at V came to 5 bases and at J to 6 bases, leaving 6 bases not matched to a gene. CDR3 loop: CASSVGLDCEQYF. The DNA for the CDR3 is TGTGCCAGCAGCGTGGGACTAGACTGCGAGCAGTACTTC.

Worth noting for this clone: Sequence at one end of the junction differs from germline and may be a read error. This chain connects TRBV7-6 to TRBJ1-1; TRBD1 matches at 7 bases. The CDR3 spans 14 residues. Looked up from germline, CDR1 is SGHVS and CDR2 is FNYEAQ. The CDR3 region has the DNA TGTGCCAGCAGCATAGCCAGGGGGACTGCTGAAGCTTTCTTT. Amino acids: CASSIARGTAEAFF. The whole variable domain, filled in from reference TRBV7-6 and TRBJ1-1, reads GAGVSQSPRYKVTKRGQDVALRCDPISGHVSLYWYRQALGQGPEFLTYFNYEAQQDKSGLPNDRFSAERPEGSISTLTIQRTEQRDSAMYRCASSIARGTAEAFFGQGTRLTVV.

V and J are TRBV27 and TRBJ1-6; D remains ambiguous. V lost 3 bases and J 10 bases, leaving 16 bases between the germline ends. Germline CDR1 and CDR2: MNHEY and SMNVEV (reference sequence). The length of the CDR3 is 15 residues. The CDR3 here is CASSFVGYGGSPLHF. CDR3 sequence (DNA): TGTGCCAGCAGTTTTGTGGGCTACGGCGGGTCACCCCTCCACTTT.

The chain links TRBV18 to TRBJ1-4, with D perhaps TRBD1 (5 bases). CDR1 and CDR2 from the germline V gene are KGHSH and LQKENI. V was shortened by 0 bases and J by 4 bases, with 9 bases between the two germline ends. This CDR3 comprises 15 residues. The CDR3 sequence: CASSPPGGVNEKLFF. As DNA, the CDR3 is TGTGCCAGCTCACCACCGGGAGGGGTTAATGAAAAACTGTTTTTT.

The chain has TRBV6-1 and TRBJ1-1; TRBD1 matches at 10 bases. The junction had 11 bases not matched to a gene; V was cut back by 4 bases and J by 3 bases. This CDR3 region has 17 residues. Germline CDR1 is MNHNS and CDR2 is SASEGT. The DNA of the CDR3 is TGTGCCAGCAGTGGACAGGGGGCTGGATTATCGGACACTGAAGCTTTCTTT. This encodes CASSGQGAGLSDTEAFF.

The rearrangement joins TRBV30 to TRBJ2-3; 10 bases are a match to TRBD2. The CDR3 has 15 amino acids. Trimming took 3 bases from V and 1 from J; bases not matched to a gene: 4. Per the germline V gene, CDR1 is GTSNPN and CDR2 is SVGIG (reference sequence). CDR3 DNA: TGTGCCTGGAGAGAGAGCGGGAGGGGCACAGATACGCAGTATTTT. Amino acids: CAWRESGRGTDTQYF. Full variable domain (missing parts from reference TRBV30 and TRBJ2-3): SQTIHQWPATLVQPVGSPLSLECTVEGTSNPNLYWYRQAAGRGLQLLFYSVGIGQISSEVPQNLSASRPQDRQFILSSKKLLLSDSGFYLCAWRESGRGTDTQYFGPGTRLTVL.

This clone turned up a few times. V usage is TRBV18 and J usage is TRBJ1-5, with D uncertain. This CDR3 spans 12 amino acids. Germline lookup yields CDR1 KGHSH and CDR2 LQKENI. Trimming removed 2 bases from V and 7 bases from J, with 6 bases in between. CDR3 nucleotides: TGTGCCAGCTCACCATCAGAACAGCCCCAGCATTTT. Its translation is CASSPSEQPQHF.

The chain carries TRBV5-1 and TRBJ2-5; 10 nucleotides match TRBD1. The J segment lost 5 bases and the V segment lost 2 bases, leaving 12 bases of the junction unmatched. The CDR3 runs to 17 residues. Germline assignment: CDR1 SGHRS and CDR2 YFSETQ. The CDR3 bases are TGCGCCAGCAGCTTCGTCTCTGGACAGGGGGACTGGGAGACCCAGTACTTC. Protein: CASSFVSGQGDWETQYF. The full variable domain, in which reference TRBV5-1 and TRBJ2-5 provide the parts outside the CDR3, is KAGVTQTPRYLIKTRGQQVTLSCSPISGHRSVSWYQQTPGQGLQFLFEYFSETQRNKGNFPGRFSGRQFSNSRSEMNVSTLELGDSALYLCASSFVSGQGDWETQYFGPGTRLLVL.

V gene TRBV5-1 combines with J gene TRBJ2-1, with D maybe TRBD2 (5 bases). The length of the CDR3 is 15 residues. V lost 1 base to trimming and J lost 2 bases, with 10 bases between them. Germline V CDR1 and CDR2: SGHRS, YFSETQ. CDR3 coding DNA: TGCGCCAGCAGCTTGAGCCTAGCCGCCTACAATGAGCAGTTCTTC. Translated: CASSLSLAAYNEQFF.

The chain couples TRBV5-1 to TRBJ1-2, with a tentative D call TRBD1 (5 bases). Per the germline V gene, CDR1 is SGHRS and CDR2 is YFSETQ. This CDR3 is 16 amino acids long. Trimming stripped 3 bases from V and 7 bases from J, with 22 bases between. The chain's CDR3 is CASSSDGGVGARGYTF. In nucleotides, the CDR3 is TGCGCCAGCAGCTCGGACGGTGGGGTTGGGGCTCGTGGCTACACCTTC.

The gene calls are TRBV30 and TRBJ2-4; 8 bases match TRBD2. This CDR3 has 13 residues. V lost 2 bases, J lost 5 bases, and 2 bases stayed unmatched. Germline lookup yields CDR1 GTSNPN and CDR2 SVGIG (reference sequence). CDR3 region: CAWSRGGENIQYF. As DNA, the CDR3 is TGTGCCTGGAGTCGGGGGGGCGAAAACATTCAGTACTTC.

The rearrangement uses TRBV7-2 and TRBJ1-2; D is uncertain. Between the trimmed V and J ends, which lost 9 bases and 5 bases, there was a span of 19 bases. Germline values: CDR1 SGHTA, CDR2 FQGNSA. The CDR3 extends over 14 amino acids. The CDR3 bases are TGTGCCAGTGGTGGTGCGCGGTGGGTTTATGGCTACACCTTC. It codes for CASGGARWVYGYTF.

This chain connects TRBV11-3 to TRBJ1-1; D not certain. Trimming left V 3 bases short and J 1 base short, with 9 bases between. This CDR3 is 14 amino acids long. CDR1 and CDR2 from the germline V gene are SGHNT and YENEEA. Here the CDR3 DNA reads TGTGCCAGCAGCTTGGAGGCGCGGAACACTGAAGCTTTCTTT. Protein product: CASSLEARNTEAFF.

In its sample, this clone was seen once. V usage is TRBV14 and J usage is TRBJ1-2; 9 nucleotides align to TRBD1. Trimming took 4 bases from V and 5 from J; bases not matched to a gene: 5. Germline loops: CDR1 SGHDN, CDR2 FVKESK. The CDR3 runs to 14 residues. DNA for the CDR3: TGTGCCAGCAGCCTCCCGGGACAGGGTTATGGCTACACCTTC. It encodes CASSLPGQGYGYTF.

The chain has TRBV29-1 and TRBJ2-3, with D hard to call. CDR1 and CDR2 (germline): SQVTM, ANQGSEA. This CDR3 has 12 residues. CDR3: CSSSQSTDTQYF. The DNA of the CDR3 is TGCAGTTCGTCGCAGAGCACAGATACGCAGTATTTT.

The V call is TRBV7-9, the J call TRBJ1-2; D is ambiguous. The germline gives CDR1 SEHNR, CDR2 FQNEAQ (reference sequence). Trimming took off 3 bases at V and 1 base at J, with 6 bases between the two ends. CDR3 length: 13 amino acids. The CDR3 sequence: CASSLGLNYGYTF. The CDR3 DNA follows: TGTGCCAGCAGCTTGGGCCTTAACTATGGCTACACCTTC. Complete variable domain (other parts from reference TRBV7-9 and TRBJ1-2): DTGVSQNPRHKITKRGQNVTFRCDPISEHNRLYWYRQTLGQGPEFLTYFQNEAQLEKSRLLSDRFSAERPKGSFSTLEIQRTEQGDSAMYLCASSLGLNYGYTFGSGTRLTVV.

Judged by abundance, this clone is medium-sized. The chain combines TRBV6-4 with TRBJ2-3, with 9 nucleotides matching TRBD2. Germline CDR1 is MRHNA and CDR2 is SNTAGT. V dropped 3 bases and J dropped 3; count of bases not matched to a gene: 4. This CDR3 is built from 15 residues. The CDR3 reads CASSERGGATDTQYF. DNA of the CDR3: TGTGCCAGCAGTGAACGCGGGGGGGCGACAGATACGCAGTATTTT.

This clone came up a few times. The chain couples TRBV27 to TRBJ2-7; 7 positions agree with TRBD1. With V trimmed by 5 bases and J by 6 bases, 4 bases remained unmatched. The germline V gene has CDR1 MNHEY and CDR2 SMNVEV (reference sequence). The CDR3 runs 12 residues. CDR3 sequence (DNA): TGTGCCAGCAGTCCATGGACAGGCGAGCAGTACTTC. Protein product: CASSPWTGEQYF.

The sample holds a few counts of this clone. The chain recombines TRBV9 with TRBJ2-7; D possibly corresponds to TRBD2 (5 bases). V was pared by 4 bases and J by 6 bases, with 11 bases between. This CDR3 has 12 residues. CDR1 SGDLS and CDR2 YYNGEE come from the germline V gene. CDR3: CASSPGGSEQYF. DNA for the CDR3: TGTGCCAGCAGCCCTGGAGGCTCCGAGCAGTACTTC.

CDR3 residues: CASSLRGQGSGNTIYF. DNA for the CDR3: TGCGCCAGCAGCTTGCGGGGACAGGGATCTGGAAACACCATATATTTT. This chain links TRBV5-1 with TRBJ1-3, with TRBD1 matching over 9 bases. There are 16 residues in the CDR3. CDR1 SGHRS and CDR2 YFSETQ come from the germline V gene. After removal of 1 base from V and 1 base from J, the junction contained 3 bases not matched to a gene.

V usage is TRBV5-1 and J usage is TRBJ2-1; 14 bases fit TRBD2. CDR3 length: 17 amino acids. Unmatched junction bases numbered 7, after V lost 4 bases and J lost 4 bases. Germline V gives CDR1 SGHRS, CDR2 YFSETQ. The CDR3 DNA is TGCGCCAGCAGCACAGGGACTAGCGGGAGCAGGTACAATGAGCAGTTCTTC. Protein sequence: CASSTGTSGSRYNEQFF.

This chain connects TRBV7-9 to TRBJ1-5, with no clear D. The germline V gene encodes CDR1 SEHNR and CDR2 FQNEAQ (reference sequence). The CDR3 has 12 residues. The V gene lost 1 base and the J gene lost 7 bases, with 5 bases spanning the gap. CDR3 DNA sequence: TGTGCCAGCAGCTTAGACGGGCAGCCCCAGCATTTT. Amino acids: CASSLDGQPQHF.

J is TRBJ1-1 and V is TRBV11-1; D gene ambiguous. With 4 bases removed from V and 0 bases from J, the gap between germline ends came to 12 bases. Germline values: CDR1 SGHAT, CDR2 FQDESV (reference sequence). There are 15 residues in the CDR3. CDR3 amino acids: CASSSPARVNTEAFF. The CDR3 DNA follows: TGTGCCAGCAGCTCGCCCGCGCGGGTGAACACTGAAGCTTTCTTT.

The genes are TRBV5-4 and TRBJ2-3; D might be TRBD2 (6 bases). Germline-derived CDR1 and CDR2 are SGHNT and YYREEE (reference sequence). This CDR3 is built from 16 residues. V dropped 1 base and J dropped 2 bases, with 14 bases sitting between them. CDR3 amino acids: CASSLMTRRNTDTQYF. In DNA, the CDR3 is TGTGCCAGCAGCTTGATGACTAGACGAAACACAGATACGCAGTATTTT.

The rearrangement links TRBV5-5 to TRBJ1-2; no clear D gene. Trimming removed 4 bases from V and 1 base from J, with 11 bases in between. The CDR3 sequence is 14 residues long. Germline lookup yields CDR1 SGHKS and CDR2 YYEKEE (reference sequence). The CDR3 nucleotides read TGTGCCAGCAGCCCATCAGCGGGTAACTATGGCTACACCTTC. Protein: CASSPSAGNYGYTF.

The chain has TRBV28 and TRBJ1-1, with no clear D. CDR1 and CDR2 from the germline V gene are MDHEN and SYDVKM. The CDR3 extends over 14 amino acids. The V end lost 5 bases, the J end lost 4 bases, and 14 bases lay between the germline ends. CDR3 in DNA: TGTGCCAGCAGTCCAGTGTCTCGGGGCACTGAAGCTTTCTTT. This sequence encodes CASSPVSRGTEAFF.

This rearrangement joins TRBV7-9 to TRBJ2-1, with 12 bases aligning to TRBD2. J was trimmed by 0 bases and V by 1 base; bases with no gene match: 7. CDR3 size: 19 residues. The germline V gene has CDR1 SEHNR and CDR2 FQNEAQ (reference sequence). CDR3 region: CASSLGQGTSGYSYNEQFF. The CDR3 DNA follows: TGTGCCAGCAGCTTAGGACAGGGGACTAGCGGGTACTCCTACAATGAGCAGTTCTTC. The full variable domain, rest sourced from reference TRBV7-9 and TRBJ2-1, is DTGVSQNPRHKITKRGQNVTFRCDPISEHNRLYWYRQTLGQGPEFLTYFQNEAQLEKSRLLSDRFSAERPKGSFSTLEIQRTEQGDSAMYLCASSLGQGTSGYSYNEQFFGPGTRLTVL.

This clone was counted between two and nine times. The CDR3 here is CASSARGLQPQHF. The CDR3 DNA reads as TGCGCCAGTTCAGCCAGGGGGCTACAGCCCCAGCATTTT. The chain carries TRBV5-1 and TRBJ1-5; 8 bases line up with TRBD1. V was pared by 8 bases and J by 7 bases, with 8 bases of the junction left unmatched. Looked up from germline, CDR1 is SGHRS and CDR2 is YFSETQ. CDR3 length: 13 residues.

This clone was seen just once. The chain employs TRBV19 and TRBJ1-5; weak D call: TRBD1 (5 bases). Germline V gene data show CDR1 as LNHDA and CDR2 as SQIVND (reference sequence). The CDR3 sequence is 15 residues long. The ends were cut back, 5 bases at V and 4 bases at J, with 15 bases in the middle. The CDR3 region is CASSSKGGGNQPQHF. In nucleotides, the CDR3 is TGTGCCAGTAGTTCGAAGGGCGGGGGTAATCAGCCCCAGCATTTT.